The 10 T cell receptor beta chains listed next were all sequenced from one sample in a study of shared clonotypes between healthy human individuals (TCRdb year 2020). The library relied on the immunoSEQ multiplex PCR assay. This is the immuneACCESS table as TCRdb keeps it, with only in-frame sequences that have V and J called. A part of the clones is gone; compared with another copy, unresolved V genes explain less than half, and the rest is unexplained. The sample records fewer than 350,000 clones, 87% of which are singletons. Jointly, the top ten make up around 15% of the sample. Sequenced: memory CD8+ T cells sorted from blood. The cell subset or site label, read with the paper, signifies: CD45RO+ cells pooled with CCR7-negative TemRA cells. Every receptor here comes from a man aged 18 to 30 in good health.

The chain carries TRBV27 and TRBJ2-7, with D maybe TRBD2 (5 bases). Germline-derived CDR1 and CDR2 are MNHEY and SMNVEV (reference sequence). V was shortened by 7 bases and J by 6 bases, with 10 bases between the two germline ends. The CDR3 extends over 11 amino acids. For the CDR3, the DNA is TGTGCCAGCATCAACGGGGTCGAGCAGTACTTC. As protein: CASINGVEQYF.

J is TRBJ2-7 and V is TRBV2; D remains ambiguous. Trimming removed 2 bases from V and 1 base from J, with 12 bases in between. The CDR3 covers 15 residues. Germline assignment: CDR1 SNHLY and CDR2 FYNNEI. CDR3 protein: CASSESAGRSYEQYF. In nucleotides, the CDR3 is TGTGCCAGCAGTGAAAGCGCCGGGCGATCCTACGAGCAGTACTTC.

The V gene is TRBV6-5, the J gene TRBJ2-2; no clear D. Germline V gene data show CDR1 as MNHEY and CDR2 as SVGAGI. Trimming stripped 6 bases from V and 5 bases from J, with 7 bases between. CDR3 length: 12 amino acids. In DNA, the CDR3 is TGTGCCAGCAGGCCAGGAACCGGGGAGCTGTTTTTT. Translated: CASRPGTGELFF.

CDR3 region: CASSVIETGVGNTEAFF. The CDR3 DNA reads as TGTGCCAGCAGCGTAATCGAGACAGGGGTCGGGAACACTGAAGCTTTCTTT. The chain recombines TRBV9 with TRBJ1-1; 8 bases map to TRBD1. Germline trimming cut 1 base from V and 1 base from J; bases unmatched to any gene: 9. The CDR3 runs 17 residues. Germline lookup yields CDR1 SGDLS and CDR2 YYNGEE.

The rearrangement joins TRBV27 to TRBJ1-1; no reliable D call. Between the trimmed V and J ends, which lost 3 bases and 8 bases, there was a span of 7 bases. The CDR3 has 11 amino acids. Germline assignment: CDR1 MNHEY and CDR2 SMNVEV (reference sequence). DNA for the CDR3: TGTGCCAGCAGTTTTCAAGGGGAAGCTTTCTTT. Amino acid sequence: CASSFQGEAFF.

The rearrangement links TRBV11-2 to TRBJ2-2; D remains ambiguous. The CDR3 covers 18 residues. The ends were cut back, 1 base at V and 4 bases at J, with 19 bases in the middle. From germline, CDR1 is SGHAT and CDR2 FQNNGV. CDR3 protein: CASSLVQIRREGTGELFF. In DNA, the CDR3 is TGTGCCAGCAGCTTAGTTCAGATCCGGAGAGAAGGCACCGGGGAGCTGTTTTTT.

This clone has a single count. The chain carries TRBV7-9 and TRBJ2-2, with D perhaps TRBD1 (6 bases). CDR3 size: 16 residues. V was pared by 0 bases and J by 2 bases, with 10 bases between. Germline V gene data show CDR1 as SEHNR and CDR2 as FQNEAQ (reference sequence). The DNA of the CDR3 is TGTGCCAGCAGCTTAGCAGGACAGACTAACACCGGGGAGCTGTTTTTT. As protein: CASSLAGQTNTGELFF.

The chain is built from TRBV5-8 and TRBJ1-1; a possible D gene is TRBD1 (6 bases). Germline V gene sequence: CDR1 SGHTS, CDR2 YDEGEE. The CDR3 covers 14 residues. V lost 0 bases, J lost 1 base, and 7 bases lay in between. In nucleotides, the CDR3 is TGTGCCAGCAGCTTGGTGGGGGCGAACACTGAAGCTTTCTTT. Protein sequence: CASSLVGANTEAFF.

DNA of the CDR3: TGCGCCAGCAGCTTAGCGGGGGTCACAGATACGCAGTATTTT. It encodes CASSLAGVTDTQYF. This chain links TRBV5-1 with TRBJ2-3, with 8 positions matching TRBD2. The CDR3 is made up of 14 amino acids. CDR1 and CDR2 (germline): SGHRS, YFSETQ. J gave up 2 bases and V 2 bases, and 1 base lay outside the gene matches.

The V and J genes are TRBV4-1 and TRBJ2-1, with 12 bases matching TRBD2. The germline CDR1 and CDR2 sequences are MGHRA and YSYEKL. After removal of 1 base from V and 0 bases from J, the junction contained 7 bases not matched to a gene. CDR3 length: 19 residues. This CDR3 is CASSQGLAGGSPSYNEQFF. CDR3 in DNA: TGCGCCAGCAGCCAAGGTCTAGCGGGGGGGAGCCCCTCCTACAATGAGCAGTTCTTC.